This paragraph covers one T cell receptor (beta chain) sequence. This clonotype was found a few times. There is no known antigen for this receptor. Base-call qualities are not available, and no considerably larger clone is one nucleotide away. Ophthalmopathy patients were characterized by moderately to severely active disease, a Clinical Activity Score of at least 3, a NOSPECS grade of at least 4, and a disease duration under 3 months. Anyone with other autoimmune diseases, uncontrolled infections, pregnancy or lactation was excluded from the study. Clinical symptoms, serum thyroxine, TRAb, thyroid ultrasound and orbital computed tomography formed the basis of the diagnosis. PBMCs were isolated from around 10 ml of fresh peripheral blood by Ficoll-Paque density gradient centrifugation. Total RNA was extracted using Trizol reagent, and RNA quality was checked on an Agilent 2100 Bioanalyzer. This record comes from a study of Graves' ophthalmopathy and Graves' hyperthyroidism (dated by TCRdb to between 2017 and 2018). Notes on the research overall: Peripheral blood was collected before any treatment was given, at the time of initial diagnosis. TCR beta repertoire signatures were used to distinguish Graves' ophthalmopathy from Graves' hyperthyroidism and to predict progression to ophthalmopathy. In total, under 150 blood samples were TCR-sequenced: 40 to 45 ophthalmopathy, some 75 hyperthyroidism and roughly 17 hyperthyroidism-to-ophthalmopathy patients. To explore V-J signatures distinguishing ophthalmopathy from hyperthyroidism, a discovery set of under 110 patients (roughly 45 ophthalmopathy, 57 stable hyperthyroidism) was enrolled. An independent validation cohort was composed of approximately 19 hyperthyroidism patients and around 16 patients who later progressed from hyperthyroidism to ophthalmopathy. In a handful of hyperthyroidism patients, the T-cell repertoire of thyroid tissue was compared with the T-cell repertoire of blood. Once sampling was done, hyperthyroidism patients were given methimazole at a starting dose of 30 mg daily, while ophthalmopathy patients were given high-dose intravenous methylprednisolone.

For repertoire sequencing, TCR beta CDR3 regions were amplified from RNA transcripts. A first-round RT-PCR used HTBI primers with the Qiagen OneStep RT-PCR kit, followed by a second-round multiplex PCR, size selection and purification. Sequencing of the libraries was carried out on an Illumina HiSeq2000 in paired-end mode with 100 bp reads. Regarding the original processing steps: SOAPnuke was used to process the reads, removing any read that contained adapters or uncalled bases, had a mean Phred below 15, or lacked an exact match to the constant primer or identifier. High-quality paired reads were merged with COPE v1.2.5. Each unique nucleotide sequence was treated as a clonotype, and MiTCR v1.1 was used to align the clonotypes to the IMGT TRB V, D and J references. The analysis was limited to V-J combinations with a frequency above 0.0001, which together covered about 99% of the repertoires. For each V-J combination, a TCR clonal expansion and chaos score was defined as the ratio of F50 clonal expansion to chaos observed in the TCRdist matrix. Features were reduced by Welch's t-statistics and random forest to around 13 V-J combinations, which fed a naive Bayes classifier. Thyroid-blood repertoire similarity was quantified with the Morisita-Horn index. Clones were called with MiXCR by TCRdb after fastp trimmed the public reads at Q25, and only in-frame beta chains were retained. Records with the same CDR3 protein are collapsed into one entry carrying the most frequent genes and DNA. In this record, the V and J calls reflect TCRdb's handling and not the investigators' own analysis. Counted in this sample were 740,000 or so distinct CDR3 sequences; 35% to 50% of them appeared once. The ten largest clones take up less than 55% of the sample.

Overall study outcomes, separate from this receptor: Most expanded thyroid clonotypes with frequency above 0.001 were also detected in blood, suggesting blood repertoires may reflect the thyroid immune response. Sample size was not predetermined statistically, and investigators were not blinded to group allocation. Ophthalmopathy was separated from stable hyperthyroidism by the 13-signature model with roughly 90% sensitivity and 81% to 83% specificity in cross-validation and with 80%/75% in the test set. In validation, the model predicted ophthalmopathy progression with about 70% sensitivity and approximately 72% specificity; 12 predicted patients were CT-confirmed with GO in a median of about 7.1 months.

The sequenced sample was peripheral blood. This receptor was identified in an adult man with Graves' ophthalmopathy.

The CDR3 reads CASRSRGGWTGELFF. The nucleotide sequence is given as TGTGCCAGCAGGTCTCGCGGGGGATGGACCGGGGAGCTGTTTTTT. The sequence joins TRBV12-3 or TRBV12-4 to TRBJ2-2; 7 central nucleotides agree with TRBD2. Including cysteine and phenylalanine, the CDR3 has 15 amino acids. Just the 45-base CDR3 DNA is kept, in frame starting at base 1. V has 6 bases trimmed and J has 5 bases trimmed; junction bases matching no gene number 9.